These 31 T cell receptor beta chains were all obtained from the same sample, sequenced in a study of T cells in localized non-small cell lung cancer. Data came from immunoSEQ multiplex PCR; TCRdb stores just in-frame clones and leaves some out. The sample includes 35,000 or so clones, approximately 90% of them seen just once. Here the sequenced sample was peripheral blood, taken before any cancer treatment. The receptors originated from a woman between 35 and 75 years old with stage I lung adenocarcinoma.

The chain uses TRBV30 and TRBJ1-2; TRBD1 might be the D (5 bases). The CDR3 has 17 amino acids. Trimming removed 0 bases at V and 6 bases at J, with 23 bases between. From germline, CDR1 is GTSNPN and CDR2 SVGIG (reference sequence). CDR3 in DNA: TGTGCCTGGAGTGTAGGCGACAGAGGTCTACCTTGGGATGGCTACACCTTC. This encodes CAWSVGDRGLPWDGYTF.

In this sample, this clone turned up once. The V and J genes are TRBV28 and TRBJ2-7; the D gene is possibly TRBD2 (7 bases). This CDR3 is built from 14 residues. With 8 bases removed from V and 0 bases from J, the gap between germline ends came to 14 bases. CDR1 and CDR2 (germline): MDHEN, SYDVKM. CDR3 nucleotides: TGTGCCAGCGAGGGGGGGTCTTACTCCTACGAGCAGTACTTC. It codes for CASEGGSYSYEQYF.

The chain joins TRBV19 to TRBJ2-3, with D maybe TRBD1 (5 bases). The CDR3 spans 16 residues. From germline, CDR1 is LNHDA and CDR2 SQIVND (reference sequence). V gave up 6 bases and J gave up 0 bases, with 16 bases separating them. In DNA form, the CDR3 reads TGTGCCAGTAGCCGTAACAGGCAGAGAAGCACAGATACGCAGTATTTT. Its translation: CASSRNRQRSTDTQYF.

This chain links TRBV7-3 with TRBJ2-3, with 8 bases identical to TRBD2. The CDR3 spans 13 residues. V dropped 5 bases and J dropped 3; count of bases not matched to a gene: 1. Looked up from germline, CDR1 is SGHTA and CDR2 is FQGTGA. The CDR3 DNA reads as TGTGCCAGCAGCATAGCGGGGACAGATACGCAGTATTTT. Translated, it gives CASSIAGTDTQYF. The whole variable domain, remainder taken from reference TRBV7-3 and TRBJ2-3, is GAGVSQTPSNKVTEKGKYVELRCDPISGHTALYWYRQSLGQGPEFLIYFQGTGAADDSGLPNDRFFAVRPEGSVSTLKIQRTERGDSAVYLCASSIAGTDTQYFGPGTRLTVL.

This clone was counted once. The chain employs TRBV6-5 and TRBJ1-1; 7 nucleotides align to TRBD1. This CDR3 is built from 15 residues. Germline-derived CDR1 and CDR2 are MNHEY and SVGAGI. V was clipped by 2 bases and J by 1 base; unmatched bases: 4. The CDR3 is CASSYQGQRNTEAFF. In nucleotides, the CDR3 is TGTGCCAGCAGTTACCAGGGACAGAGGAACACTGAAGCTTTCTTT.

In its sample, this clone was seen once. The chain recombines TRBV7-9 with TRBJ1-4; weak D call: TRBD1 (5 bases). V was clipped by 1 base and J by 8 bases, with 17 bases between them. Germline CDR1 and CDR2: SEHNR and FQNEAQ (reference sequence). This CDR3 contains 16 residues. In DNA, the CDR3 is TGTGCCAGCAGCTTAGGGATAGGGACGAGAGGAGAAAAACTGTTTTTT. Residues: CASSLGIGTRGEKLFF.

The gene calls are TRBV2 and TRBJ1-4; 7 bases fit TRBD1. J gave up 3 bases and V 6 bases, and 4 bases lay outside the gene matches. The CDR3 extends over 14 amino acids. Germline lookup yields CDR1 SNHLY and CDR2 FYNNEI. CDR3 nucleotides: TGTGCCAGCAGGAGACAGGGTCCTAATGAAAAACTGTTTTTT. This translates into CASRRQGPNEKLFF.

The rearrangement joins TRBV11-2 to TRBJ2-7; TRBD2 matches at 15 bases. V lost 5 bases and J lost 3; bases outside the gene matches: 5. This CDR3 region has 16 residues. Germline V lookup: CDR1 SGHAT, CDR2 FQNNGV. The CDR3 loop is CASSQGLAGGDYEQYF. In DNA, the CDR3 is TGTGCCAGCAGCCAAGGACTAGCGGGGGGGGACTACGAGCAGTACTTC.

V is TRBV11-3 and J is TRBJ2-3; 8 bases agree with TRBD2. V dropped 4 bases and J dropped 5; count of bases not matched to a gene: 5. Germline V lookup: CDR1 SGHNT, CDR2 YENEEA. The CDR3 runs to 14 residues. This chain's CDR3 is CASSSGSGEDTQYF. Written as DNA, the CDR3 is TGTGCCAGCAGCTCCGGTAGCGGGGAAGATACGCAGTATTTT.

CDR3 loop: CASSDGRSNQPQHF. DNA for the CDR3: TGTGCCAGCAGCGACGGCCGAAGCAATCAGCCCCAGCATTTT. This chain uses TRBV11-2 with TRBJ1-5; D not resolved. V was trimmed by 5 bases and J by 1 base, leaving 9 bases between them. Germline CDR1 SGHAT, CDR2 FQNNGV. The CDR3 loop spans 14 amino acids.

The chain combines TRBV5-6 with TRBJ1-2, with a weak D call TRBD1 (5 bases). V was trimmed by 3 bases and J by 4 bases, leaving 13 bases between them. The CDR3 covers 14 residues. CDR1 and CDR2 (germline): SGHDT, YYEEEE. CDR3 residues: CASSYPTDSYGYTF. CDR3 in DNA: TGTGCCAGCAGCTATCCGACAGATAGCTATGGCTACACCTTC.

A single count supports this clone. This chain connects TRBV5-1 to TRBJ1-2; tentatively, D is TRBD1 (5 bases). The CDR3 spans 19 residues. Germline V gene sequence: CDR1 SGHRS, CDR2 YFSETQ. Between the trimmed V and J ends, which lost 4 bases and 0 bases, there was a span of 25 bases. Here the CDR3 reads CASSGGFEYSGSSNYGYTF. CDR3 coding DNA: TGCGCCAGCAGCGGGGGATTTGAATATTCAGGGTCCTCTAACTATGGCTACACCTTC.

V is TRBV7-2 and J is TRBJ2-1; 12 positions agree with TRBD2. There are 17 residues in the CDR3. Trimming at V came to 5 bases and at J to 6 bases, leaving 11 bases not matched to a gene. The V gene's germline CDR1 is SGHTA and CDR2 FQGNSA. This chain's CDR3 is CASSLRTSGARGNEQFF. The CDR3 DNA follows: TGTGCCAGCAGCCTCAGGACTAGCGGGGCCAGAGGCAATGAGCAGTTCTTC.

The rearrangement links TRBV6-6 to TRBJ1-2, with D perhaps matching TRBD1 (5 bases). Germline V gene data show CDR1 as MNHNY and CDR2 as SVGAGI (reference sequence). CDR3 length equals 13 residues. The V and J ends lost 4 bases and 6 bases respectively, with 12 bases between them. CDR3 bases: TGTGCCAGCAGTTCCGTAGGGGTGGATGGCTACACCTTC. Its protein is CASSSVGVDGYTF.

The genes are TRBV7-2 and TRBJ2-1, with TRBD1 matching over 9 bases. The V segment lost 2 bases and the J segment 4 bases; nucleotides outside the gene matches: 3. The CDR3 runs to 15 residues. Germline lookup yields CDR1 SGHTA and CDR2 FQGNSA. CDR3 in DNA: TGTGCCAGCAGCTTACCGGGACAGGGTTACAATGAGCAGTTCTTC. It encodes CASSLPGQGYNEQFF.

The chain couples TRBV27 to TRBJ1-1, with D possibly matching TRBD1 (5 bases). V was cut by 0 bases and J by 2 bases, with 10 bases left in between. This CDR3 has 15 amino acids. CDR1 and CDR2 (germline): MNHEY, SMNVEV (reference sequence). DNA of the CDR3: TGTGCCAGCAGTTTATCCCCGACAGTCAACACTGAAGCTTTCTTT. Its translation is CASSLSPTVNTEAFF.

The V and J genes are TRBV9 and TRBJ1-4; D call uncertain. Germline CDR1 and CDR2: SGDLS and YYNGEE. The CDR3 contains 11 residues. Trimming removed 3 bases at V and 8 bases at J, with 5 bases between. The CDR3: CASSAAEKLFF. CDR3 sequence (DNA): TGTGCCAGCAGCGCGGCGGAAAAACTGTTTTTT.

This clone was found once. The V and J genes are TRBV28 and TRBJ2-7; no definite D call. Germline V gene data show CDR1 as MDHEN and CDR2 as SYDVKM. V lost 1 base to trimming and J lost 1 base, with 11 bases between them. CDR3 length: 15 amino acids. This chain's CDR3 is CASSLSPGRSYEQYF. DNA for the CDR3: TGTGCCAGCAGTTTATCCCCCGGGCGGTCCTACGAGCAGTACTTC.

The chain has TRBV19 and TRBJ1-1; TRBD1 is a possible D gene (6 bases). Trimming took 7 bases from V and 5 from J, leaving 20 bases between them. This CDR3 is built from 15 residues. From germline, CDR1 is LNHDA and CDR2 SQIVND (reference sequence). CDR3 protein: CASNSPTGKGTEAFF. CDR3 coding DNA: TGTGCCAGTAATTCCCCTACAGGGAAGGGGACTGAAGCTTTCTTT.

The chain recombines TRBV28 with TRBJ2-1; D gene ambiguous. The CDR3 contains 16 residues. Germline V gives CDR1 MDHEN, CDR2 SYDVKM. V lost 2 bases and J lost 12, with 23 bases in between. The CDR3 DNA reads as TGTGCCAGCAGTTTAATGGGCAGACTGCTCAGGAAAGGGCAGTTCTTC. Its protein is CASSLMGRLLRKGQFF.

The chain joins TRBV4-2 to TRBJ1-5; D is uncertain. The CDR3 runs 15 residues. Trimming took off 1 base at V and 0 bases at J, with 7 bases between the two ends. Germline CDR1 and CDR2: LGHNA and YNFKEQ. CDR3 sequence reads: CASSQVQDSNQPQHF. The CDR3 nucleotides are TGTGCCAGCAGCCAAGTTCAGGATAGCAATCAGCCCCAGCATTTT.

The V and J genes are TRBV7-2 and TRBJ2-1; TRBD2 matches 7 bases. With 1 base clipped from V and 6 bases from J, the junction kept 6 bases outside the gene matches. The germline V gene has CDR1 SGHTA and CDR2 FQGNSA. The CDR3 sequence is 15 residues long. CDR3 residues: CASSLGGWGGNEQFF. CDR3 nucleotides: TGTGCCAGCAGCTTAGGCGGGTGGGGGGGCAATGAGCAGTTCTTC.

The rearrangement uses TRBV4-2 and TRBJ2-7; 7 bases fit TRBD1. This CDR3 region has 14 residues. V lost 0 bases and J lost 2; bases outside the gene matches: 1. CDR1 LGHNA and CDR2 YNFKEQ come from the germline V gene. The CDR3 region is CASSQDRGTYEQYF. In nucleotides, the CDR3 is TGTGCCAGCAGCCAAGACAGGGGGACCTACGAGCAGTACTTC.

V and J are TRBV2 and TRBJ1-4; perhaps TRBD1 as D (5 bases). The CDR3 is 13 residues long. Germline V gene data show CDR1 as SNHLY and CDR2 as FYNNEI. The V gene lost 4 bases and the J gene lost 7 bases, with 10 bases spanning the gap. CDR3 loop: CASSVFGGEKLFF. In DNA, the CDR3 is TGTGCCAGCAGTGTCTTCGGGGGTGAAAAACTGTTTTTT.

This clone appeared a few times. Here the CDR3 DNA reads TGTGCCAGCGGGGGCGAGATTACGCAGTATTTT. This gives the protein CASGGEITQYF. This chain connects TRBV7-9 to TRBJ2-3; D possibly corresponds to TRBD1 (6 bases). Germline V CDR1 and CDR2: SEHNR, FQNEAQ (reference sequence). The CDR3 is 11 amino acids. V shed 8 bases and J shed 8 bases, with 11 bases lying between them.

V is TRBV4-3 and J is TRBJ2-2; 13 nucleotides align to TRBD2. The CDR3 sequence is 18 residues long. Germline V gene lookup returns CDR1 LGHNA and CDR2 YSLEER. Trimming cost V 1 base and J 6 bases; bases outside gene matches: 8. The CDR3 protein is CASSQGLAGGQGAGELFF. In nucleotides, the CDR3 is TGCGCCAGCAGCCAAGGACTAGCGGGGGGCCAGGGCGCCGGGGAGCTGTTTTTT.

CDR3 coding DNA: TGTGCCAGCAGTTACTCAGCGGCGCCTAATTCACCCCTCCACTTT. It encodes CASSYSAAPNSPLHF. This sequence joins TRBV6-5 and TRBJ1-6; the D is unclear. CDR1 MNHEY and CDR2 SVGAGI come from the germline V gene. The CDR3 has 15 residues. V was cut by 0 bases and J by 6 bases, with 9 bases left in between.

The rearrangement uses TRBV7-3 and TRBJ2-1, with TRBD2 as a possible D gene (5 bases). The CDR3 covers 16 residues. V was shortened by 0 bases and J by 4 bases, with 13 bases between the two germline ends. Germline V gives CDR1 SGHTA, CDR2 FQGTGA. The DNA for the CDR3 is TGTGCCAGCAGCTTAACCGGGCCCGGGGTTTACAATGAGCAGTTCTTC. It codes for CASSLTGPGVYNEQFF. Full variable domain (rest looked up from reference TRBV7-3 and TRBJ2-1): GAGVSQTPSNKVTEKGKYVELRCDPISGHTALYWYRQSLGQGPEFLIYFQGTGAADDSGLPNDRFFAVRPEGSVSTLKIQRTERGDSAVYLCASSLTGPGVYNEQFFGPGTRLTVL.

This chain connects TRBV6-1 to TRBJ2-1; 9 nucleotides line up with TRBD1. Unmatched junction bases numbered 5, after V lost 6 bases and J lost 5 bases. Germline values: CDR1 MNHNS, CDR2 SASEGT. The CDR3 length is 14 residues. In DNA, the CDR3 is TGTGCCAGCAGATCCGGGACAGGGAACAATGAGCAGTTCTTC. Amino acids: CASRSGTGNNEQFF.

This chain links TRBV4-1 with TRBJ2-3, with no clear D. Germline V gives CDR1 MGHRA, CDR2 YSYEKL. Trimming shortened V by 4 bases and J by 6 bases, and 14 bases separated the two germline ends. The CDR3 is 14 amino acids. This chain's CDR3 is CASSRERSTDTQYF. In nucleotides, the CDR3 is TGCGCCAGCAGCCGAGAAAGATCGACGGATACGCAGTATTTT.

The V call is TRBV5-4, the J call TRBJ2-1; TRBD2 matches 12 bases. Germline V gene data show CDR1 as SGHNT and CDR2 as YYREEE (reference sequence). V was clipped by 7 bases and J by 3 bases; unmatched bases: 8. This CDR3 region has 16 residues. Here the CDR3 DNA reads TGTGCCAGCGGGGGCTGGGGACTAGCGGGCTACAATGAGCAGTTCTTC. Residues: CASGGWGLAGYNEQFF. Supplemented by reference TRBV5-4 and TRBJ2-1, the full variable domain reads ETGVTQSPTHLIKTRGQQVTLRCSSQSGHNTVSWYQQALGQGPQFIFQYYREEENGRGNFPPRFSGLQFPNYSSELNVNALELDDSALYLCASGGWGLAGYNEQFFGPGTRLTVL.